This note documents a single TCR beta chain sequence. The data were taken from a study of blood T cell repertoires in COVID-19. The method was immunoSEQ multiplex PCR; TCRdb's version includes in-frame clones alone and lacks a portion of them. The repertoire has 290,000 or so clones, more than 80% of them found once; the top ten carry roughly 1.1%. The CDR3 is 15 amino acids. V lost 1 base, J lost 4 bases, and 14 bases lay in between. Germline V gives CDR1 SGHDN, CDR2 FVKESK. V and J are TRBV14 and TRBJ2-7, with D uncertain. Source material: PBMCs or T cells enriched from blood (not recorded which). This sequence originates from a woman in her thirties who had recovered from COVID-19. CDR3: CASSQVSGFRYEQYF. Here the CDR3 DNA reads TGTGCCAGCAGCCAAGTCTCCGGTTTTCGGTACGAGCAGTACTTC.